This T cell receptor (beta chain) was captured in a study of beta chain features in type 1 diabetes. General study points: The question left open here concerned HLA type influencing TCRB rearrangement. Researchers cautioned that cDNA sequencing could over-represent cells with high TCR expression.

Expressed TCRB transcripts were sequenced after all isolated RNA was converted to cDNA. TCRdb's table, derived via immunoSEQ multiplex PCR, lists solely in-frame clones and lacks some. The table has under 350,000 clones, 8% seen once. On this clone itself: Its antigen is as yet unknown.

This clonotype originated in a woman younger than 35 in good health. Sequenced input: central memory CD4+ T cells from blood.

The CDR3 region is CASSLGWTGVSEKLFF. CDR3 DNA sequence: TGTGCCAGCAGCTTAGGGTGGACAGGGGTCTCGGAAAAACTGTTTTTT. V and J are TRBV11-2 and TRBJ1-4; 9 bases are a match to TRBD1. The germline CDR1 and CDR2 sequences are SGHAT and FQNNGV. Losses at the gene ends were 1 base for V and 8 bases for J; bases not matched to a gene: 8. The CDR3 sequence is 16 residues long.